The next 18 T cell receptor beta chains were all read from a single sample in a study of blood T cell repertoires in COVID-19. TCRdb's table, derived via immunoSEQ multiplex PCR, lists solely in-frame clones and lacks some. The top ten clones hold roughly 2% of a sample with fewer than 350,000 clones, around 90% of them seen once. The sequenced sample was PBMCs or T cells enriched from blood (not recorded which). Every receptor here comes from a middle-aged woman with acute COVID-19.

This clone was observed a single time. The chain uses TRBV7-6 and TRBJ2-2; TRBD2 matches at 10 bases. Germline trimming cut 5 bases from V and 7 bases from J; bases unmatched to any gene: 10. CDR3 length equals 16 residues. Germline V CDR1 and CDR2: SGHVS, FNYEAQ. The CDR3 coding sequence is TGTGCCAGCAGCCAAACGCTAGCGGGAGCGAGCGGGGAGCTGTTTTTT. Protein sequence: CASSQTLAGASGELFF.

The gene calls are TRBV18 and TRBJ2-5, with D possibly matching TRBD2 (6 bases). Germline V lookup: CDR1 KGHSH, CDR2 LQKENI. Trimming removed 4 bases from V and 2 bases from J, with 8 bases in between. The CDR3 sequence is 13 residues long. CDR3 residues: CASSRRDQETQYF. For the CDR3, the DNA is TGTGCCAGCTCACGGCGGGATCAAGAGACCCAGTACTTC.

The V call is TRBV3-1 (or the pseudogene TRBV3-2), the J call TRBJ1-5; 7 bases agree with TRBD1. Germline loops: CDR1 LGHDT, CDR2 YNNKEL (reference sequence). J lost 2 bases, V lost 1 base, and 5 bases had no gene match. The CDR3 runs 16 residues. As DNA, the CDR3 is TGTGCCAGCAGCCAAGGGACAGGAACAGGCAATCAGCCCCAGCATTTT. It codes for CASSQGTGTGNQPQHF.

This clone was detected only once. The chain joins TRBV4-3 to TRBJ2-7, with 12 bases identical to TRBD2. This CDR3 region has 15 residues. V lost 0 bases and J lost 7; bases outside the gene matches: 4. CDR1 LGHNA and CDR2 YSLEER come from the germline V gene. In nucleotides, the CDR3 is TGCGCCAGCAGCCAAGAGGGACTAGCGGGCGGGGAGCAGTACTTC. This translates into CASSQEGLAGGEQYF.

This chain uses TRBV15 with TRBJ2-7, with D perhaps TRBD1 (5 bases). The germline V and J ends were trimmed by 4 bases and 2 bases, with 15 bases remaining between them. Germline V gene sequence: CDR1 LNHNV, CDR2 YYDKDF (reference sequence). This CDR3 comprises 15 residues. DNA of the CDR3: TGTGCCACCAGCAAAGAATACGACAGTACCTACGAGCAGTACTTC. Protein product: CATSKEYDSTYEQYF.

The V gene is TRBV18, the J gene TRBJ2-7, with D tentatively TRBD1 (6 bases). Germline V lookup: CDR1 KGHSH, CDR2 LQKENI. With 0 bases removed from V and 4 bases from J, the gap between germline ends came to 10 bases. This CDR3 is 14 amino acids long. The CDR3 DNA reads TGTGCCAGCTCACCACCCGGGACACCTTACGAGCAGTACTTC. Translated, it gives CASSPPGTPYEQYF.

There are a few counts of this clone. The same CDR3 is also encoded by other DNA sequences in this sample. The chain joins TRBV2 to TRBJ2-7, with no clear D. In germline, CDR1 is SNHLY, CDR2 FYNNEI. The CDR3 runs 11 residues. The V end lost 6 bases, the J end lost 4 bases, and 7 bases lay between the germline ends. The CDR3 coding sequence is TGTGCCAGCAGCCCAACATACGAGCAGTACTTC. Its protein is CASSPTYEQYF.

V usage is TRBV4-1 and J usage is TRBJ2-7; the match to TRBD2 covers 8 bases. This CDR3 spans 15 amino acids. The J segment lost 0 bases and the V segment lost 5 bases, leaving 6 bases of the junction unmatched. From germline, CDR1 is MGHRA and CDR2 YSYEKL. The CDR3 region has the DNA TGCGCCAGCAGCGCGGGACTAGTTAGCTCCTACGAGCAGTACTTC. Its translation: CASSAGLVSSYEQYF.

This chain uses TRBV11-3 with TRBJ2-2; TRBD1 is a possible D gene (6 bases). V was trimmed by 5 bases and J by 1 base, leaving 11 bases between them. CDR3 length equals 15 residues. Germline V CDR1 and CDR2: SGHNT, YENEEA. CDR3 in DNA: TGTGCCAGCAGCCCCCGGGACAAGAACACCGGGGAGCTGTTTTTT. This codes for CASSPRDKNTGELFF. Full variable domain (outside the CDR3, taken from reference TRBV11-3 and TRBJ2-2): EAGVVQSPRYKIIEKKQPVAFWCNPISGHNTLYWYLQNLGQGPELLIRYENEEAVDDSQLPKDRFSAERLKGVDSTLKIQPAELGDSAVYLCASSPRDKNTGELFFGEGSRLTVL.

The chain carries TRBV28 and TRBJ2-3; 9 bases are shared with TRBD2. V was pared by 6 bases and J by 11 bases, with 15 bases of the junction left unmatched. The CDR3 is 15 residues long. Germline CDR1 MDHEN, CDR2 SYDVKM. For the CDR3, the DNA is TGTGCCAGCAGCTCCTCCTCCTCTAGCGGGGTCTTGCAGTATTTT. Residues: CASSSSSSSGVLQYF.

The rearrangement uses TRBV5-4 and TRBJ1-1, with D unclear. The CDR3 runs to 13 residues. Trimming took off 0 bases at V and 3 bases at J, with 6 bases between the two ends. From germline, CDR1 is SGHNT and CDR2 YYREEE (reference sequence). The CDR3 DNA reads TGTGCCAGCAGCTTGGATGAGTACACTGAAGCTTTCTTT. As protein: CASSLDEYTEAFF.

The chain has TRBV9 and TRBJ2-2; D call uncertain. Germline V gene sequence: CDR1 SGDLS, CDR2 YYNGEE. The CDR3 loop spans 16 amino acids. V lost 4 bases, J lost 0 bases, and 13 bases lay in between. CDR3 protein: CASSLRLTANTGELFF. The CDR3 nucleotides are TGTGCCAGCAGCCTCAGGCTAACCGCGAACACCGGGGAGCTGTTTTTT.

The genes are TRBV20-1 and TRBJ2-5; D gene unclear. CDR3 length: 12 amino acids. CDR1 is DFQATT and CDR2 is SNEGSKA in the germline V gene (reference sequence). V was trimmed by 3 bases and J by 5 bases, leaving 10 bases between them. This CDR3 reads CSASPSVETQYF. CDR3 DNA: TGCAGTGCTAGTCCCTCAGTGGAGACCCAGTACTTC.

The rearrangement links TRBV18 to TRBJ1-1; D may be TRBD1 (5 bases). The germline V gene has CDR1 KGHSH and CDR2 LQKENI. Between the trimmed V and J ends, which lost 3 bases and 0 bases, there was a span of 17 bases. This CDR3 region has 17 residues. The CDR3 bases are TGTGCCAGCTCACCCTCGTCGATAAGGGGAATGAACACTGAAGCTTTCTTT. This encodes CASSPSSIRGMNTEAFF.

The chain links TRBV11-3 to TRBJ1-2; D ambiguous. The CDR3 extends over 16 amino acids. Trimming took 3 bases from V and 4 from J, leaving 18 bases between them. Per the germline V gene, CDR1 is SGHNT and CDR2 is YENEEA. CDR3 nucleotide sequence: TGTGCCAGCAGCTTTTCCCCTCTTTTCCGGAGCTATGGCTACACCTTC. Protein: CASSFSPLFRSYGYTF.

CDR3 protein: CAIIRRGLGTDEQYF. The CDR3, as DNA: TGTGCCATCATCCGTCGAGGGTTGGGTACGGACGAGCAGTACTTC. The V call is TRBV27, the J call TRBJ2-7; maybe TRBD2 (5 bases). The germline V gene has CDR1 MNHEY and CDR2 SMNVEV (reference sequence). The CDR3 has 15 amino acids. V was pared by 10 bases and J by 5 bases, with 24 bases between.

J is TRBJ2-1 and V is TRBV9; 10 nucleotides align to TRBD2. The CDR3 extends over 15 amino acids. Per germline, CDR1 SGDLS and CDR2 YYNGEE. The V and J ends lost 3 bases and 6 bases, in that order; junction bases with no gene match: 6. CDR3 nucleotides: TGTGCCAGCAGCGCGGGACTAGCGCCCGCCAATGAGCAGTTCTTC. It translates to CASSAGLAPANEQFF. The full variable domain, completed using reference TRBV9 and TRBJ2-1, is DSGVTQTPKHLITATGQRVTLRCSPRSGDLSVYWYQQSLDQGLQFLIQYYNGEERAKGNILERFSAQQFPDLHSELNLSSLELGDSALYFCASSAGLAPANEQFFGPGTRLTVL.

The table lists this clone with a few counts. V and J are TRBV7-8 and TRBJ2-3; 9 bases fit TRBD2. Per the germline V gene, CDR1 is SGHVS and CDR2 is FQNEAQ. Trimming took 2 bases from V and 0 from J; bases not matched to a gene: 15. The CDR3 runs to 20 residues. CDR3 sequence: CASSLSYGSGSSPSTDTQYF. For the CDR3, the DNA is TGTGCCAGCAGCTTATCCTACGGTAGCGGGAGTTCCCCTAGCACAGATACGCAGTATTTT.